The 2 T cell receptor beta chains reported below all come from one sample, sequenced in a study of blood T cell repertoires in COVID-19. The table came from immunoSEQ multiplex PCR; TCRdb's copy has only in-frame clones and leaves some out. This table holds fewer than 700,000 clones, around nine tenths found once. The sample comprised peripheral blood. All receptors come from a woman aged 45-59 years with COVID-19, enrolled during active disease.

The rearrangement joins TRBV7-3 to TRBJ2-2; D call uncertain. V was clipped by 5 bases and J by 6 bases, with 10 bases between them. Germline V gives CDR1 SGHTA, CDR2 FQGTGA. The CDR3 loop spans 13 amino acids. As DNA, the CDR3 is TGTGCCAGCAGCGTAAATTCGGCCGGGGAGCTGTTTTTT. The encoded protein is CASSVNSAGELFF.

The CDR3 protein is CASSSGGTPGAETQYF. The CDR3 DNA is TGTGCCAGCAGTTCGGGAGGGACACCAGGGGCTGAGACCCAGTACTTC. The chain employs TRBV28 and TRBJ2-5, with 8 bases that match TRBD2. The germline V gene has CDR1 MDHEN and CDR2 SYDVKM. V shed 4 bases and J 5 bases; nucleotides not matched to a gene: 12. The CDR3 spans 16 residues.